This passage covers 24 T cell receptor beta chains from one sample sequenced in a study of cytomegalovirus exposure and HLA in healthy donors. Sequencing used immunoSEQ multiplex PCR; TCRdb keeps in-frame clones, though not all of them. The sample lists 140,000 to 150,000 clones; around 93% were seen once. The sequenced sample consisted of PBMCs. These receptors were collected from a young man in good health and CMV-seropositive.

This rearrangement joins TRBV29-1 to TRBJ2-3; 7 nucleotides match TRBD2. CDR1 SQVTM and CDR2 ANQGSEA come from the germline V gene. The CDR3 is 15 residues long. The junction had 13 bases not matched to a gene; V was cut back by 6 bases and J by 4 bases. CDR3 nucleotide sequence: TGCAGCGTAGGCGGGACTACCTACGACTCAGATACGCAGTATTTT. Translated, it gives CSVGGTTYDSDTQYF.

This chain joins TRBV6-1 and TRBJ2-2, with 7 positions matching TRBD1. Germline assignment: CDR1 MNHNS and CDR2 SASEGT. CDR3 length: 15 amino acids. After removal of 4 bases from V and 8 bases from J, the junction contained 10 bases not matched to a gene. The DNA for the CDR3 is TGTGCCAGCAGTGGGCCACAGGGGTTGGTGGGGGAGCTGTTTTTT. This encodes CASSGPQGLVGELFF.

This chain connects TRBV9 to TRBJ2-7, with TRBD2 identical over 15 bases. The CDR3 has 19 amino acids. The ends lost 4 bases at V and 0 bases at J; junction bases unmatched: 11. CDR1 and CDR2 (germline): SGDLS, YYNGEE. CDR3 coding DNA: TGTGCCAGCAGCCCCCCACGCGGACTAGCGGGAGGGCCCTCCTACGAGCAGTACTTC. The encoded protein is CASSPPRGLAGGPSYEQYF.

This rearrangement joins TRBV4-1 to TRBJ2-7, with 11 nucleotides matching TRBD2. CDR3 length: 17 residues. V was pared by 0 bases and J by 7 bases, with 11 bases of the junction left unmatched. From germline, CDR1 is MGHRA and CDR2 YSYEKL. CDR3 loop: CASSQDLGLAGGKEQYF. Here the CDR3 DNA reads TGCGCCAGCAGCCAAGATCTCGGCCTAGCGGGAGGTAAAGAGCAGTACTTC.

CDR3 sequence reads: CASSQVRRSEQFF. CDR3 DNA sequence: TGTGCCAGCAGCCAAGTTAGGCGGAGTGAGCAGTTCTTC. This chain links TRBV14 with TRBJ2-1; D remains unclear. This CDR3 spans 13 amino acids. Per the germline V gene, CDR1 is SGHDN and CDR2 is FVKESK. V lost 1 base and J 9 bases, leaving 10 bases between the germline ends. Supplemented by reference TRBV14 and TRBJ2-1, the full variable domain reads EAGVTQFPSHSVIEKGQTVTLRCDPISGHDNLYWYRRVMGKEIKFLLHFVKESKQDESGMPNNRFLAERTGGTYSTLKVQPAELEDSGVYFCASSQVRRSEQFFGPGTRLTVL.

The gene calls are TRBV7-6 and TRBJ2-7, with TRBD2 matching 14 bases. There are 16 residues in the CDR3. Trimming removed 4 bases from V and 3 bases from J; junction bases left unmatched: 5. Per germline, CDR1 SGHVS and CDR2 FNYEAQ. CDR3 bases: TGTGCCAGCAGCTCAGGACTAGCGGGAGGTCTCTACGAGCAGTACTTC. Translating it yields CASSSGLAGGLYEQYF.

This clone was detected once. This chain links TRBV5-6 with TRBJ1-2; D perhaps matches TRBD1 (5 bases). There are 13 residues in the CDR3. CDR1 is SGHDT, CDR2 YYEEEE, per germline. Trimming left V 0 bases short and J 7 bases short, with 10 bases between. CDR3 loop: CASSLGRASGYTF. In DNA form, the CDR3 reads TGTGCCAGCAGCTTGGGCAGGGCCTCTGGCTACACCTTC.

The chain recombines TRBV28 with TRBJ1-2, with 9 bases lining up with TRBD1. Per the germline V gene, CDR1 is MDHEN and CDR2 is SYDVKM. This CDR3 contains 16 residues. Germline trimming cut 6 bases from V and 5 bases from J; bases unmatched to any gene: 13. The CDR3 protein is CASRDGTGTTGYGYTF. For the CDR3, the DNA is TGTGCCAGCAGGGATGGGACAGGGACGACAGGGTATGGCTACACCTTC.

The chain couples TRBV10-3 to TRBJ2-3, with D unresolved. CDR1 is ENHRY and CDR2 is SYGVKD in the germline V gene. The CDR3 covers 17 residues. The germline V and J ends were trimmed by 4 bases and 0 bases, with 17 bases remaining between them. CDR3 coding DNA: TGTGCCATCAGTGGCTCTCTGACTCTAGTAAGCACAGATACGCAGTATTTT. Translated, it gives CAISGSLTLVSTDTQYF.

The V and J genes are TRBV2 and TRBJ2-1; the D gene is possibly TRBD2 (5 bases). V was pared by 6 bases and J by 9 bases, with 12 bases between. Germline V gene lookup returns CDR1 SNHLY and CDR2 FYNNEI. The CDR3 sequence is 12 residues long. The CDR3 nucleotides read TGTGCCAGCAGCGGAGGAAGGGCTGAGCAGTTCTTC. Protein sequence: CASSGGRAEQFF.

The chain joins TRBV7-2 to TRBJ2-7; D is perhaps TRBD2 (5 bases). This CDR3 has 14 amino acids. The ends were cut back, 1 base at V and 0 bases at J, with 7 bases in the middle. The V gene's germline CDR1 is SGHTA and CDR2 FQGNSA. CDR3 protein: CASSLEAVSYEQYF. Here the CDR3 DNA reads TGTGCCAGCAGCTTAGAAGCGGTCTCCTACGAGCAGTACTTC.

V and J are TRBV18 and TRBJ1-3, with 8 bases identical to TRBD1. V lost 5 bases and J lost 2; bases outside the gene matches: 8. The CDR3 is 16 residues long. From germline, CDR1 is KGHSH and CDR2 LQKENI. The CDR3 DNA follows: TGTGCCAGCTCAAGAGGGACAGGAGATACTGGAAACACCATATATTTT. This translates into CASSRGTGDTGNTIYF.

CDR3 sequence reads: CATRGGGREQYF. In DNA, the CDR3 is TGTGCCACCAGAGGCGGAGGGCGCGAGCAGTACTTC. The gene calls are TRBV15 and TRBJ2-7, with D maybe TRBD2 (6 bases). This CDR3 is 12 amino acids long. The V gene's germline CDR1 is LNHNV and CDR2 YYDKDF (reference sequence). The V and J ends lost 6 bases and 6 bases respectively, with 12 bases between them.

J is TRBJ1-1 and V is TRBV5-1; 10 nucleotides agree with TRBD1. Germline V gives CDR1 SGHRS, CDR2 YFSETQ. J gave up 8 bases and V 0 bases, and 10 bases lay outside the gene matches. The CDR3 contains 16 residues. CDR3 sequence (DNA): TGCGCCAGCAGCTTGGAGGTGGGACAGGGGTGGGAAGAAGCTTTCTTT. The encoded protein is CASSLEVGQGWEEAFF.

The chain has TRBV2 and TRBJ1-3; possible D gene TRBD1, 5 bases. CDR3 length: 13 amino acids. Trimming stripped 1 base from V and 7 bases from J, with 8 bases between. Germline CDR1 reads SNHLY; CDR2 reads FYNNEI. The CDR3 reads CASSEGPGNTIYF. In DNA form, the CDR3 reads TGTGCCAGCAGTGAAGGCCCAGGGAACACCATATATTTT.

This rearrangement joins TRBV5-1 to TRBJ2-3, with 10 bases matching TRBD1. Trimming took 0 bases from V and 3 from J; bases not matched to a gene: 4. Germline CDR1 and CDR2: SGHRS and YFSETQ. The CDR3 consists of 16 residues. CDR3 sequence reads: CASSLGDRGRTDTQYF. As DNA, the CDR3 is TGCGCCAGCAGCTTGGGGGACAGGGGAAGGACAGATACGCAGTATTTT.

The chain has TRBV5-1 and TRBJ2-7, with 9 bases aligning to TRBD2. The CDR3 has 15 amino acids. The germline V gene has CDR1 SGHRS and CDR2 YFSETQ. J was trimmed by 2 bases and V by 1 base; bases with no gene match: 4. The CDR3 DNA reads as TGCGCCAGCAGCTTGACTAGCGGGCCCACCTACGAGCAGTACTTC. This encodes CASSLTSGPTYEQYF.

This chain joins TRBV28 and TRBJ1-4; TRBD1 matches 7 bases. J lost 3 bases, V lost 3 bases, and 4 bases had no gene match. The CDR3 length is 15 residues. Germline V gene sequence: CDR1 MDHEN, CDR2 SYDVKM. This CDR3 reads CASSFTGEANEKLFF. Here the CDR3 DNA reads TGTGCCAGCAGTTTTACAGGGGAGGCTAATGAAAAACTGTTTTTT.

The chain recombines TRBV7-9 with TRBJ1-5; D gene uncertain. This CDR3 has 17 residues. The V end was cut by 1 base, the J end by 2 bases, with 15 bases between. CDR1 is SEHNR and CDR2 is FQNEAQ in the germline V gene (reference sequence). CDR3 residues: CASSLGRGSAGNQPQHF. DNA for the CDR3: TGTGCCAGCAGCTTAGGTCGAGGTAGCGCGGGCAATCAGCCCCAGCATTTT.

This clone was recorded a few times. The rearrangement joins TRBV6-5 to TRBJ2-7; a weak D match, TRBD2 (5 bases). Trimming took 0 bases from V and 6 from J, leaving 9 bases between them. The CDR3 is 13 amino acids. Per the germline V gene, CDR1 is MNHEY and CDR2 is SVGAGI. For the CDR3, the DNA is TGTGCCAGCAGTTACTCGAATGGAGGCGAGCAGTACTTC. It encodes CASSYSNGGEQYF.

The sample holds one count of this clone. The gene calls are TRBV28 and TRBJ2-1; perhaps TRBD2 as D (6 bases). Germline CDR1 is MDHEN and CDR2 is SYDVKM. CDR3 size: 13 residues. The V gene lost 7 bases and the J gene lost 10 bases, with 17 bases spanning the gap. This CDR3 is CASKWAGRREQFF. In DNA form, the CDR3 reads TGTGCCAGCAAATGGGCGGGACGGAGAGAGCAGTTCTTC.

J is TRBJ2-1 and V is TRBV27, with a possible D match to TRBD2 (5 bases). This CDR3 has 13 residues. The V and J ends lost 4 bases and 7 bases respectively, with 11 bases between them. Germline CDR1 MNHEY, CDR2 SMNVEV (reference sequence). CDR3 loop: CASSSDWMNEQFF. For the CDR3, the DNA is TGTGCCAGCAGTTCGGACTGGATGAATGAGCAGTTCTTC.

This clone was observed once. The chain uses TRBV15 and TRBJ2-7; 10 nucleotides match TRBD2. Germline-derived CDR1 and CDR2 are LNHNV and YYDKDF (reference sequence). This CDR3 region has 14 residues. V gave up 1 base and J gave up 5 bases; unmatched junction bases: 2. The chain's CDR3 is CATSRGGLANEQYF. The CDR3 DNA sequence: TGTGCCACCAGCAGAGGGGGACTAGCGAACGAGCAGTACTTC. The entire variable domain, with the rest obtained from reference TRBV15 and TRBJ2-7, is as follows: DAMVIQNPRYQVTQFGKPVTLSCSQTLNHNVMYWYQQKSSQAPKLLFHYYDKDFNNEADTPDNFQSRRPNTSFCFLDIRSPGLGDTAMYLCATSRGGLANEQYFGPGTRLTVT.

The chain couples TRBV10-3 to TRBJ2-3; TRBD2 matches 14 bases. The V gene's germline CDR1 is ENHRY and CDR2 SYGVKD. The CDR3 covers 16 residues. The junction had 10 bases not matched to a gene; V was cut back by 10 bases and J by 4 bases. CDR3: CATMGLAGDQADTQYF. CDR3 nucleotide sequence: TGTGCCACCATGGGACTAGCGGGAGATCAGGCAGATACGCAGTATTTT.